This passage covers 16 T cell receptor beta chains from one sample sequenced in a study of technical replicates of blood from four donors. TCRdb's table, derived via immunoSEQ multiplex PCR, lists solely in-frame clones and lacks some. Of about 82,000 clones in the sample, 96% were seen once. Material: T cells isolated from PBMCs. The source of these receptors is a human donor in good health.

The V gene is TRBV11-2, the J gene TRBJ2-7; perhaps TRBD2 as D (5 bases). The CDR3 totals 13 residues. Germline V gene sequence: CDR1 SGHAT, CDR2 FQNNGV. Trimming removed 4 bases from V and 5 bases from J, with 12 bases in between. In nucleotides, the CDR3 is TGTGCCAGCAGCTCGACGAGGGTCGACGAGCAGTACTTC. Encoded protein: CASSSTRVDEQYF.

The chain has TRBV7-8 and TRBJ1-2, with TRBD1 matching 7 bases. Germline V gene lookup returns CDR1 SGHVS and CDR2 FQNEAQ. Trimming took 5 bases from V and 0 from J; bases not matched to a gene: 9. CDR3 length equals 16 residues. This chain's CDR3 is CASSAARDRANYGYTF. Here the CDR3 DNA reads TGTGCCAGCAGCGCGGCCCGGGACAGAGCTAACTATGGCTACACCTTC.

This chain links TRBV29-1 with TRBJ2-3; 7 nucleotides line up with TRBD1. The CDR3 is made up of 14 amino acids. CDR1 is SQVTM and CDR2 is ANQGSEA in the germline V gene. V shed 1 base, J shed 2 bases, and the junction held 3 bases outside the gene matches. For the CDR3, the DNA is TGCAGCGTTGAAGGACAGGGATACACAGATACGCAGTATTTT. Its protein is CSVEGQGYTDTQYF.

J is TRBJ2-5 and V is TRBV6-5; 9 nucleotides align to TRBD1. From germline, CDR1 is MNHEY and CDR2 SVGAGI. This CDR3 contains 13 residues. J lost 5 bases, V lost 6 bases, and 4 bases had no gene match. The DNA for the CDR3 is TGTGCCAGCAGACAGGGGGCCTGGGAGACCCAGTACTTC. Translation gives CASRQGAWETQYF.

The chain couples TRBV6-1 to TRBJ2-7, with TRBD1 as a possible D gene (6 bases). The germline gives CDR1 MNHNS, CDR2 SASEGT. Trimming removed 5 bases from V and 3 bases from J, with 8 bases in between. The CDR3 is made up of 12 amino acids. The CDR3 nucleotides read TGTGCCAGCAGTTTCAGGGGCTACGAGCAGTACTTC. This sequence encodes CASSFRGYEQYF.

V is TRBV28 and J is TRBJ2-1; 8 positions agree with TRBD1. Unmatched junction bases numbered 18, after V lost 11 bases and J lost 3 bases. This CDR3 contains 17 residues. The V gene's germline CDR1 is MDHEN and CDR2 SYDVKM. The CDR3 sequence: CASSGQGYGYLYNEQFF. The CDR3 coding sequence is TGTGCCTCCAGTGGACAGGGCTACGGCTACCTCTACAATGAGCAGTTCTTC.

This chain joins TRBV4-2 and TRBJ2-5; 10 nucleotides match TRBD2. CDR3 length: 17 amino acids. Germline CDR1 LGHNA, CDR2 YNFKEQ. The junction had 8 bases not matched to a gene; V was cut back by 4 bases and J by 0 bases. The CDR3 protein is CASSLLKTSGYQETQYF. CDR3 DNA: TGTGCCAGCAGCCTCCTGAAGACTAGCGGGTACCAAGAGACCCAGTACTTC.

The chain is built from TRBV30 and TRBJ1-1, with TRBD1 matching over 10 bases. The V segment lost 0 bases and the J segment 5 bases; nucleotides outside the gene matches: 6. The CDR3 is 15 amino acids. Germline V gene data show CDR1 as GTSNPN and CDR2 as SVGIG (reference sequence). The CDR3 reads CAWSVVTGGLTEAFF. In DNA form, the CDR3 reads TGTGCCTGGAGTGTAGTGACAGGGGGCCTTACTGAAGCTTTCTTT.

The V gene is TRBV4-2, the J gene TRBJ2-7; TRBD1 is a possible D gene (5 bases). The CDR3 loop spans 15 amino acids. V lost 2 bases and J 6 bases, leaving 17 bases between the germline ends. The germline CDR1 and CDR2 sequences are LGHNA and YNFKEQ. For the CDR3, the DNA is TGTGCCAGCAGCCAACGCCAGGGTATACGGACCGAGCAGTACTTC. It specifies CASSQRQGIRTEQYF.

The rearrangement joins TRBV27 to TRBJ1-1, with D perhaps matching TRBD1 (5 bases). Per the germline V gene, CDR1 is MNHEY and CDR2 is SMNVEV (reference sequence). The CDR3 extends over 15 amino acids. The V end was cut by 1 base, the J end by 3 bases, with 12 bases between. The CDR3 coding sequence is TGTGCCAGCAGTTTATATTGGGGGGGGGACACTGAAGCTTTCTTT. This translates into CASSLYWGGDTEAFF.

The chain carries TRBV9 and TRBJ2-2; 8 nucleotides line up with TRBD1. Per germline, CDR1 SGDLS and CDR2 YYNGEE. The length of the CDR3 is 13 residues. The junction had 3 bases not matched to a gene; V was cut back by 6 bases and J by 5 bases. CDR3 amino acids: CASKTGGTGELFF. The CDR3, as DNA: TGTGCCAGCAAAACAGGGGGGACCGGGGAGCTGTTTTTT.

This chain joins TRBV21-1 and TRBJ2-3; TRBD2 was called by the table and not checked on the DNA. TRBV21-1 is a recognized pseudogene. This CDR3 is 17 amino acids long. The CDR3 coding sequence is TGTGCCAGCAGCAAAGGTTGGAGTCCCTTTTCCACAGATACGCAGTATTTT. Translated: CASSKGWSPFSTDTQYF.

The V call is TRBV9, the J call TRBJ2-3, with 10 bases aligning to TRBD2. Trimming at V came to 4 bases and at J to 6 bases, leaving 11 bases not matched to a gene. Germline V lookup: CDR1 SGDLS, CDR2 YYNGEE. CDR3 length equals 16 residues. The CDR3: CASSPYSSGSGDTQYF. DNA for the CDR3: TGTGCCAGCAGCCCGTACTCTAGCGGGAGTGGTGATACGCAGTATTTT.

This sequence joins TRBV7-2 and TRBJ2-6; TRBD1 aligns across 9 bases. V lost 5 bases, J lost 0 bases, and 8 bases stayed unmatched. CDR3 length: 18 amino acids. Germline V gives CDR1 SGHTA, CDR2 FQGNSA. The CDR3 region is CASSRTGGDYSGANVLTF. The CDR3 DNA is TGTGCCAGCAGCAGAACAGGGGGCGATTACTCTGGGGCCAACGTCCTGACTTTC.

The V call is TRBV19, the J call TRBJ2-3, with D perhaps matching TRBD1 (6 bases). The germline V gene encodes CDR1 LNHDA and CDR2 SQIVND (reference sequence). The CDR3 has 15 amino acids. Trimming stripped 5 bases from V and 2 bases from J, with 14 bases between. Written as DNA, the CDR3 is TGTGCCAGTAGTGGATACAGGGAGAACACAGATACGCAGTATTTT. Its translation: CASSGYRENTDTQYF.

This clone was observed once. The rearrangement uses TRBV19 and TRBJ1-1; TRBD1 agrees at 8 bases. Unmatched junction bases numbered 0, after V lost 5 bases and J lost 7 bases. The CDR3 consists of 11 residues. Germline V gives CDR1 LNHDA, CDR2 SQIVND (reference sequence). CDR3 loop: CASSGQGEAFF. As DNA, the CDR3 is TGTGCCAGTAGTGGACAGGGTGAAGCTTTCTTT.